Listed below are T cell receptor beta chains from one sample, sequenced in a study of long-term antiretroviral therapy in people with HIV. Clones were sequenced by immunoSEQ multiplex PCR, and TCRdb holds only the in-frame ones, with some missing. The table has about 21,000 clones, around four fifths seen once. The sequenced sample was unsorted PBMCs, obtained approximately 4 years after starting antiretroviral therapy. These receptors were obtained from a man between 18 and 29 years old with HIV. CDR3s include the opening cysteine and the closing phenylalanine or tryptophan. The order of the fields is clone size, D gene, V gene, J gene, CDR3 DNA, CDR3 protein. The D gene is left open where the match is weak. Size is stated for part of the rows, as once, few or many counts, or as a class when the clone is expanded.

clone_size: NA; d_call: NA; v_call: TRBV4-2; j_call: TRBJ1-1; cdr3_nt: TGTGCCAGCAGCCAAGACCGGGACGAGGAGGGGGAAGCTTTCTTT; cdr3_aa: CASSQDRDEEGEAFF
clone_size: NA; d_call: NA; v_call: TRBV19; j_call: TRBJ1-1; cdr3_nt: TGTGCCAGTAGTATGCCAGGTAGGAATGAAGCTTTCTTT; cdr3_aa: CASSMPGRNEAFF
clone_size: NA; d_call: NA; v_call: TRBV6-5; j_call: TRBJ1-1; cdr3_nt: TGTGCCAGCAGTTACGTGACGAACACTGAAGCTTTCTTT; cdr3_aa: CASSYVTNTEAFF
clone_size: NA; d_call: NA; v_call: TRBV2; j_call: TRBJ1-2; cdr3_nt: TGTGCCAGCAGTGAAGCTCAGTCCCTCCCCACAGGACTCTATGGCTACACCTTC; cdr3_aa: CASSEAQSLPTGLYGYTF
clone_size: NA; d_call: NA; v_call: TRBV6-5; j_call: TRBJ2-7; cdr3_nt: TGTGCCAGCAGTTATGGAGGGGCCGATTTACTCTACGAGCAGTACTTC; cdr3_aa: CASSYGGADLLYEQYF
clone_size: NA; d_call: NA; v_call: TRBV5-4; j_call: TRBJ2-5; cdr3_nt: TGTGCCAGCAGCAGGGAGATGCCCGTGGGGACCCAGTACTTC; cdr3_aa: CASSREMPVGTQYF
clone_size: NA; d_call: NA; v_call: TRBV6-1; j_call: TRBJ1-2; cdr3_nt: TGTGCCAGCAGCAATAGGGGAGGAGGGTATGGCTACACCTTC; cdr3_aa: CASSNRGGGYGYTF
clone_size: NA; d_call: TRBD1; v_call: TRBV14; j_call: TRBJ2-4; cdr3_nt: TGTGCCAGCAGCCGGACAGGGTTTTTAAACATTCAGTACTTC; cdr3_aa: CASSRTGFLNIQYF
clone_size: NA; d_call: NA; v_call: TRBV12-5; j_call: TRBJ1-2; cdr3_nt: TGTGCTAGTGGTTTGGACCCATGGGGGCACCTGAACTTC; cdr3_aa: CASGLDPWGHLNF
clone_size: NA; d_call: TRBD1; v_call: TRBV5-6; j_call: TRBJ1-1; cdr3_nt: TGTGCCAGCAGCGGTGACAGGGTGAACACTGAAGCTTTCTTT; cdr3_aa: CASSGDRVNTEAFF
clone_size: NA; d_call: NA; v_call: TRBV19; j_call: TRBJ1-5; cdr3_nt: TGTGCCAGTAGTACCCGCCGGACGGGATATAGCAATCAGCCCCAGCATTTT; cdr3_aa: CASSTRRTGYSNQPQHF
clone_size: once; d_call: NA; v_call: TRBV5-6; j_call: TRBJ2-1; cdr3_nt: TGTGCCAGCGGCACTTGGGGGAACGAGGGGCTGTTCTTC; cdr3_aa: CASGTWGNEGLFF
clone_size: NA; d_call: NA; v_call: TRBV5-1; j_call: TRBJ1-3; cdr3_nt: TGCGCCAGCAGCTTGGGTGGGCACTCTGGAAACACCATATATTTT; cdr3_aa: CASSLGGHSGNTIYF
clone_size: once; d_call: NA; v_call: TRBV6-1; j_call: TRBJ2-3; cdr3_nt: TGTGCCAGCAGTGGGGGTCCCCCAGATACGCAGTATTTT; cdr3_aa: CASSGGPPDTQYF
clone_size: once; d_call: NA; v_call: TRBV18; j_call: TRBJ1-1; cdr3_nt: TGTGCCAGCTCACCGGGGAGGACCTGGGAAGCTTTCTTT; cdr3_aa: CASSPGRTWEAFF
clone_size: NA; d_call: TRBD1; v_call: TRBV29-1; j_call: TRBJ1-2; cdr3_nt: TGCAGCCCCTGCCGGGACAGGGGTCACTATGGCTACACCTTC; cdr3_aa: CSPCRDRGHYGYTF
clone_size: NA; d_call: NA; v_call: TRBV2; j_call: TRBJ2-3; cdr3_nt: TGTGCCAGCAGTGACCCCAGGGATGACGCTAGCACAGATACGCAGTATTTT; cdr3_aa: CASSDPRDDASTDTQYF
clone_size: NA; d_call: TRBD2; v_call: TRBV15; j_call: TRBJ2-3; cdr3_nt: TGTGCCACCAGCAACCCTAGCGGGTCCACAGATACGCAGTATTTT; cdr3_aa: CATSNPSGSTDTQYF
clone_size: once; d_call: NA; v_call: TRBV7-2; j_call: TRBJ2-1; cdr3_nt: TGTGCCAGCAGCTTCAAGGGGGGGCGGTACAATGAGCAGTTCTTC; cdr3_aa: CASSFKGGRYNEQFF
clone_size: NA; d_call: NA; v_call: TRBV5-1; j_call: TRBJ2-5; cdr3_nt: TGCGCCAGCAGTCGGCTGGGGGTCCTCCAAGAGACCCAGTACTTC; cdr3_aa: CASSRLGVLQETQYF
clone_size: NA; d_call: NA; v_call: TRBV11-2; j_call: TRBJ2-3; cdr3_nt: TGTGCCAGCAGCTCCGAGGCGCTTTCAGATACGCAGTATTTT; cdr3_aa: CASSSEALSDTQYF
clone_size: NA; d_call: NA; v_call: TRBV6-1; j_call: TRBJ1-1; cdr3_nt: TGTGCCAGCAGTGAACTGCGGAGACAGATGAACACTGAAGCTTTCTTT; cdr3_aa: CASSELRRQMNTEAFF
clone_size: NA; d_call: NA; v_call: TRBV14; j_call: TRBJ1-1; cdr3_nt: TGTGCCAGCAGCCAAGCGGACAGCTTACGGGCTTTCTTT; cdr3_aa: CASSQADSLRAFF
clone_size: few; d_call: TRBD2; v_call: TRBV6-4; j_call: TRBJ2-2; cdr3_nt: TGTGCCAGCAGTGAGCGGGGGGACACCGGGGAGCTGTTTTTT; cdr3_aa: CASSERGDTGELFF
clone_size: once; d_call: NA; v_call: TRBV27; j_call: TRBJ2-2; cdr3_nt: TGTGCCAGCAGTTTAGGGAGAAACACCGGGGAGCTGTTTTTT; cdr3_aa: CASSLGRNTGELFF
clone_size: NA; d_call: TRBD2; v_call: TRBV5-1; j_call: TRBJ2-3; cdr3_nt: TGCGCCAGCAGCTTGAGCGCGGGGGGGGCAGATACGCAGTATTTT; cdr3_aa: CASSLSAGGADTQYF
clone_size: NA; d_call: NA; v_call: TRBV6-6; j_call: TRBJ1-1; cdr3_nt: TGTGCCAGCAGTTACTCAGTTAGTATGAACACTGAAGCTTTCTTT; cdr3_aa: CASSYSVSMNTEAFF
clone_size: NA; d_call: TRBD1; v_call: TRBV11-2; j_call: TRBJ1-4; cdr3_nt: TGTGCCAGCAGCTTAGATTGGGACAGTAGGAATGAAAAACTGTTTTTT; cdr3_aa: CASSLDWDSRNEKLFF
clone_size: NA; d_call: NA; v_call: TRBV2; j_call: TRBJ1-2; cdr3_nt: TGTGCCAGCAGTGAAGGCCGGGGAGCTAACTATGGCTACACCTTC; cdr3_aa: CASSEGRGANYGYTF
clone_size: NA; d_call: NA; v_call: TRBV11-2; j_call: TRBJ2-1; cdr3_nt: TGTGCCAGCAGCTTTGACACGCCCTACAATGAGCAGTTCTTC; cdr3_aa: CASSFDTPYNEQFF
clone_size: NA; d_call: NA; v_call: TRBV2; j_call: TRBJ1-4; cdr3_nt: TGTGCCAGCAATCGAGTTCCCGGGGCCGAAAAACTGTTTTTT; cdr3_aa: CASNRVPGAEKLFF
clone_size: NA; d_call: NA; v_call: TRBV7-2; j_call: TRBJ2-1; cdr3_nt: TGTGCCAGCAGCTCATCACTAGCCAACAATGAGCAGTTCTTC; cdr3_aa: CASSSSLANNEQFF
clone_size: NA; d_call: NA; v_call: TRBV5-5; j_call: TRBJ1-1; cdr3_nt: TGTGCCAGCAGCTTGGAACCGGGGATGAACACTGAAGCTTTCTTT; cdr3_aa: CASSLEPGMNTEAFF
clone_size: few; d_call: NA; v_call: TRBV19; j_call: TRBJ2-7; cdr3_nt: TGTGCCAGTAGTATAGATCTTGGACCCCACTACGAGCAGTACTTC; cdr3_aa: CASSIDLGPHYEQYF
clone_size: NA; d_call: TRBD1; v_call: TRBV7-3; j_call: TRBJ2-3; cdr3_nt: TGTGCCAGCAGCCCCCCCGACAGGGAGGATACGCAGTATTTT; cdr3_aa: CASSPPDREDTQYF
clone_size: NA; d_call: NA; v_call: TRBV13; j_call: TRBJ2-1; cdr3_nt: TGTGCCAGCAGCCCACGACGGGGTTTGGAGCAGTTCTTC; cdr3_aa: CASSPRRGLEQFF
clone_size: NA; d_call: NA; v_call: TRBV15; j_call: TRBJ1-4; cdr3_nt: TGTGCCACCAGCAGAGGCGCCTCGACGAATGAAAAACTGTTTTTT; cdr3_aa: CATSRGASTNEKLFF
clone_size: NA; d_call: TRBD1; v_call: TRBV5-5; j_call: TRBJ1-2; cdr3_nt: TGTGCCAGCAGCTCCTGGACAGGGAATGTCTATGGCTACACCTTC; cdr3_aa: CASSSWTGNVYGYTF
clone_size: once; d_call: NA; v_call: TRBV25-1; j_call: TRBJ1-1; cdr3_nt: TGTGCCAGCAGTGAAGTGGTGGGGGCGGAAGCTTTCTTT; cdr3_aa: CASSEVVGAEAFF
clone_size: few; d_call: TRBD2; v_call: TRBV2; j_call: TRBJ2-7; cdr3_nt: TGTGCCAGCATGGGTAGCGGGGGCCCCCGGGAGCAGTACTTC; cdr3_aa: CASMGSGGPREQYF
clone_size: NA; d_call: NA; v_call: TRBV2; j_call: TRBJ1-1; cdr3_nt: TGTGCCAGCAGCGTGGGACAGAACACTGAAGCTTTCTTT; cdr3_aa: CASSVGQNTEAFF